One sample yielded the 4 T cell receptor beta chains listed below, sequenced in a study of blood T cell repertoires in COVID-19. Assay used: immunoSEQ multiplex PCR; TCRdb lists only in-frame clones, some missing. Of 140,000 or so clones listed, 87% are singletons. The source material was peripheral blood. The receptors originated from a woman aged 45-59 years with active or convalescent COVID-19.

The chain links TRBV30 to TRBJ1-6; the match to TRBD1 covers 8 bases. Trimming took 1 base from V and 7 from J; bases not matched to a gene: 3. Germline-derived CDR1 and CDR2 are GTSNPN and SVGIG (reference sequence). The CDR3 runs to 14 residues. The CDR3 sequence is CAWSGTGWNSPLHF. The CDR3 region has the DNA TGTGCCTGGAGTGGGACAGGGTGGAATTCACCCCTCCACTTT.

This rearrangement joins TRBV7-5 to TRBJ2-1; TRBD2 is the table's D call and was not checked against the DNA. TRBV7-5 is listed as a pseudogene. This CDR3 is built from 12 residues. Here the CDR3 reads CARSLGLANWFF. The CDR3 DNA sequence: TGTGCCAGAAGCTTGGGACTAGCAAACTGGTTCTTC.

The rearrangement joins TRBV28 to TRBJ1-1, with D maybe TRBD1 (5 bases). CDR3 length equals 14 residues. V was clipped by 6 bases and J by 1 base, with 12 bases between them. Germline assignment: CDR1 MDHEN and CDR2 SYDVKM. The CDR3, as DNA: TGTGCCAGCAGACCCGCGGGGGGGAACACTGAAGCTTTCTTT. This encodes CASRPAGGNTEAFF.

The chain has TRBV14 and TRBJ1-1, with a possible D match to TRBD1 (5 bases). CDR1 and CDR2 (germline): SGHDN, FVKESK. The germline V and J ends were trimmed by 1 base and 3 bases, with 12 bases remaining between them. The length of the CDR3 is 15 residues. CDR3 sequence (DNA): TGTGCCAGCAGCCAAGGGGGGGTTCGACACACTGAAGCTTTCTTT. Its translation is CASSQGGVRHTEAFF.